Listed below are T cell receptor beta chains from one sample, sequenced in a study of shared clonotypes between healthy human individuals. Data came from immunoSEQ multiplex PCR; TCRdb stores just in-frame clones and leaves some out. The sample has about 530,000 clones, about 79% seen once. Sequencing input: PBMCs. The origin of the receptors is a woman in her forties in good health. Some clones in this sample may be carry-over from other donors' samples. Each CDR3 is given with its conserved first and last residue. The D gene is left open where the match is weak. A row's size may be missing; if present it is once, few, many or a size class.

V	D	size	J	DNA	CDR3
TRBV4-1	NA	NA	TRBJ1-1	TGCGCCAGCAGCCAAGTACCCGAGGGCCTTGATGGGGACACTGAAGCTTTCTTT	CASSQVPEGLDGDTEAFF
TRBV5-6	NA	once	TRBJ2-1	TGTGCCAGCAGCCAGGAACTCGACGGGAGCTCCTACAATGAGCAGTTCTTC	CASSQELDGSSYNEQFF
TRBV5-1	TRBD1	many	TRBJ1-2	TGCGCCGACCCCGGGACAGTTTATGGCTACACCTTC	CADPGTVYGYTF
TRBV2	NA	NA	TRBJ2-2	TGTGCCAGCAGTGAACGTGGGACGGGCGGGGAGCTGTTTTTT	CASSERGTGGELFF
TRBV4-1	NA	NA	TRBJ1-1	TGCGCCAGCAGCCAGGACCGAAAAGCTTTCTTT	CASSQDRKAFF
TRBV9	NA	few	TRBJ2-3	TGTGCCAGCAGCGGACGCACAGATACGCAGTATTTT	CASSGRTDTQYF
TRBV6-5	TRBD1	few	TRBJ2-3	TGTGCCAGCAGTTACGGCCCAGGACAGGGGGAGGATACGCAGTATTTT	CASSYGPGQGEDTQYF
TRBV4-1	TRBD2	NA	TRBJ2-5	TGCGCCAGCAGCCAAGAATCGAGCGGGGGCCTGAAGACCCAGTACTTC	CASSQESSGGLKTQYF
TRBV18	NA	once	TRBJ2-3	TGTGCCAGCTCACTGGTCACTTCTAGCACAGATACGCAGTATTTT	CASSLVTSSTDTQYF
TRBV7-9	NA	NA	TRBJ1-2	TGTGCCAGCAGCTTTGAGGGTCATGGCTACACCTTC	CASSFEGHGYTF
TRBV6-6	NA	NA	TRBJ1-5	TGTGCCAGCAGTTACGGCAGGGTGAATCAGCCCCAGCATTTT	CASSYGRVNQPQHF
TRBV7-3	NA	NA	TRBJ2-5	TGTGCCAGCAGCCCCCCGGGCCAAGAGACCCAGTACTTC	CASSPPGQETQYF
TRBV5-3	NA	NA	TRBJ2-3	TGTGCCAGAAGCCGCTTTAGGGAGCGGTCCACAGATACGCAGTATTTT	CARSRFRERSTDTQYF
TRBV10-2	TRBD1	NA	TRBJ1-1	TGCGCCAGCTTGGGACAGGCCATTATGAACACTGAAGCTTTCTTT	CASLGQAIMNTEAFF
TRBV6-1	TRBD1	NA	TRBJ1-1	TGTGCCAGCAGTGCCCGACAGGGTGGGACTGAAGCTTTCTTT	CASSARQGGTEAFF
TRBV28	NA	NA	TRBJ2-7	TGTGCCAGCAGCCTAGTTAGCTACGAGCAGTACTTC	CASSLVSYEQYF
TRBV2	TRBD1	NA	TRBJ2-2	TGTGCCAGCAGCGCACAGGGGGCGGACGGGGAGCTGTTTTTT	CASSAQGADGELFF
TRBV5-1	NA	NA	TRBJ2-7	TGCGCCAGCAGCCCGCACTACGAGCAGTACTTC	CASSPHYEQYF
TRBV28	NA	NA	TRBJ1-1	TGTGCCAGCAGTCCGTCGGCGGGGGCATACACTGAAGCTTTCTTT	CASSPSAGAYTEAFF
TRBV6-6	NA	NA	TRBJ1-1	TGTGCCAGCAGCGAAATCAGGGGAGGCACTGAAGCTTTCTTT	CASSEIRGGTEAFF
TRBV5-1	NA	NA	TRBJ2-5	TGCGCCAGCAGCTTGACAGGGATAGGGGAGACCCAGTACTTC	CASSLTGIGETQYF
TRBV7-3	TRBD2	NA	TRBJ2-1	TGTGCCAGCAGCTTATCGACACGAGCGGGAGGGCCGAATGAGCAGTTCTTC	CASSLSTRAGGPNEQFF
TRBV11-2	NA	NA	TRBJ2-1	TGTGCCAGCAGCTTAGGCCAGGATGAGCAGTTCTTC	CASSLGQDEQFF
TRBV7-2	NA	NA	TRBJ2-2	TGTGCCAGCAGCTTAGACTGGCAGATCGGCGGGGAGCTGTTTTTT	CASSLDWQIGGELFF
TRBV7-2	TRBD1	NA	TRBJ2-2	TGTGCCAGCAGCTTACAGGGGGCGGCCGGGGAGCTGTTTTTT	CASSLQGAAGELFF
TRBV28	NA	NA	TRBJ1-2	TGTGCCAGCAGCGAACCGGGGGGCAAGCCCCACACCTTC	CASSEPGGKPHTF
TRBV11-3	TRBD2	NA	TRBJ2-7	TGTGCCAGCAGCTCCAACCCTAGCGGGAGTTCCGAGCAGTACTTC	CASSSNPSGSSEQYF
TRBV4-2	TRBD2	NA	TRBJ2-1	TGTGCCAGCAGCCGAGATCCGGATAGCGGGAGCCGTGAGCAGTTCTTC	CASSRDPDSGSREQFF
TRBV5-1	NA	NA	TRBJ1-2	TGCGCCAGCAGACAGGGCCATGGCTACACCTTC	CASRQGHGYTF
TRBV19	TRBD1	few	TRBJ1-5	TGTGCCAGTAGTCCCGGACAGGGAGGACAGCCCCAGCATTTT	CASSPGQGGQPQHF
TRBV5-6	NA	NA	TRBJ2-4	TGTGCCAGCAGCCTTGGACAGTTCCAGGGGGCCAAAAACATTCAGTACTTC	CASSLGQFQGAKNIQYF
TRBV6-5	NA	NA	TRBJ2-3	TGTGCCAGCAGTTATAATGAACAGATCACAGATACGCAGTATTTT	CASSYNEQITDTQYF
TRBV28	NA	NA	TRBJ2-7	TGTGCCAGCAGCCGCCAACGGGAGATAAGCTACGAGCAGTACTTC	CASSRQREISYEQYF
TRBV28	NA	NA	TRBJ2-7	TGTGCCAGCAGTTTCAAGGGGTACGAGCAGTACTTC	CASSFKGYEQYF
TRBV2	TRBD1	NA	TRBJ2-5	TGTGCCAGCAGTGGCCAGGGGGTTGAGACCCAGTACTTC	CASSGQGVETQYF
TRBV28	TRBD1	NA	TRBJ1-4	TGTGCCAGCAGTTTATTGGTCGGGGGACAGTCTAATGAAAAACTGTTTTTT	CASSLLVGGQSNEKLFF
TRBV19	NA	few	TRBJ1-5	TGTGCCAGTAGTATAGGGAGAGCCCTTGGCAATCAGCCCCAGCATTTT	CASSIGRALGNQPQHF
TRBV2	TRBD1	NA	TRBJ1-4	TGTGCCAGCAGTCGGACAGGGGACTTCTTTAGTGAAAAACTGTTTTTT	CASSRTGDFFSEKLFF
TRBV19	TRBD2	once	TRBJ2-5	TGTGCCAGTAGTATGGGTAGCGGGAGGGAAGAGACCCAGTACTTC	CASSMGSGREETQYF
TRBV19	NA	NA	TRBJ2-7	TGTGCCAGTAGTTGGGACTTCTCCTACGAGCAGTACTTC	CASSWDFSYEQYF
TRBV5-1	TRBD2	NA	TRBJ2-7	TGCGCCAGCAGAGGACTAGCCCATAAATCCTACGAGCAGTACTTC	CASRGLAHKSYEQYF
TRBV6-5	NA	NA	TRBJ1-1	TGTGCCAGCAGTTACAGCGGCTCGACAGCGAACACTGAAGCTTTCTTT	CASSYSGSTANTEAFF
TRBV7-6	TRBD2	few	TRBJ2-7	TGTGCCAGCAGCCCAGGGACTAGCGGGACCTTACTCGGGGAGCAGTACTTC	CASSPGTSGTLLGEQYF
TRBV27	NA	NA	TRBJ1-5	TGTGCCAGCAGCCCTTGGGGCTCAGGCAATCAGCCCCAGCATTTT	CASSPWGSGNQPQHF
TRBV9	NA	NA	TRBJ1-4	TGTGCCAGCAGCGTAGGGGCAGCAATCAATGAAAAACTGTTTTTT	CASSVGAAINEKLFF
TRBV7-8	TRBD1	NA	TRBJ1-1	TGTGCCAGCAAGGGACAGGGTATGAACACTGAAGCTTTCTTT	CASKGQGMNTEAFF
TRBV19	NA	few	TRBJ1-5	TGTGCCAGTATAGGCAGTAATCAGCCCCAGCATTTT	CASIGSNQPQHF
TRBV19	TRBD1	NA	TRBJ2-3	TGTGCCAGTAGCCCCCGGACAGGTGGGGGAGATACGCAGTATTTT	CASSPRTGGGDTQYF
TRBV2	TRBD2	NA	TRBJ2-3	TGTGCCAGCAGCGATGGGACTAGCGGGAAGCATACGCAGTATTTT	CASSDGTSGKHTQYF
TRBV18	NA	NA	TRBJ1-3	TGTGCCAGCTCGTTCGGAACGTCTGGAAACACCATATATTTT	CASSFGTSGNTIYF
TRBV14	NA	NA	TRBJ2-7	TGTGCCAGCACTACTGGGGGGTTAGGCGGCGAGCAGTACTTC	CASTTGGLGGEQYF
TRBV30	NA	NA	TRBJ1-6	TGTGCCTGGAGTGTTATACAGGGTGGTTCACCCCTCCACTTT	CAWSVIQGGSPLHF
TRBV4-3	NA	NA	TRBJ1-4	TGCGCCAGCAGCCAAGACAGGGTCGGATATGAAAAACTGTTTTTT	CASSQDRVGYEKLFF
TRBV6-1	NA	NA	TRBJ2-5	TGTGCCAGCAGTGAATTGGGGGGAGAGACCCAGTACTTC	CASSELGGETQYF
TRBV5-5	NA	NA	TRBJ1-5	TGTGCCAGCAGCTTGGGGCAGAACTCCAATCAGCCCCAGCATTTT	CASSLGQNSNQPQHF